This TCR beta chain was sequenced for a study of cytomegalovirus exposure and HLA in healthy donors. CDR3 length: 14 amino acids. CDR1 KGHSH and CDR2 LQKENI come from the germline V gene. The ends lost 7 bases at V and 7 bases at J; junction bases unmatched: 7. Both 60 Vbeta primers and 13 Jbeta primers went into the PCR. Repertoires were generated with immunoSEQ multiplex PCR, while TCRdb's copy carries only in-frame clones and drops some. The sample contains 100,000 to 150,000 clones, roughly 69% of which appear only once. The chain links TRBV18 to TRBJ2-1; 10 bases map to TRBD2. Sequencing used PBMCs. The TCR was taken from a human donor in good health. CDR3 loop: CASLDSGRLNEQFF. The DNA for the CDR3 is TGTGCCAGCTTGGATAGCGGGAGGTTAAATGAGCAGTTCTTC.